The next 27 T cell receptor beta chains were all read from a single sample in a study of control samples from healthy donors and cancer patients (dated by TCRdb to 2020 to 2021). Receptor libraries were prepared by the immunoSEQ multiplex PCR assay. Entries here come from immuneACCESS through TCRdb and include only in-frame sequences with V and J called. Some clones fail to appear in such tables; in the studies checked, an unresolved V gene covers under half of the shortfall, and the cause of the remainder is unknown. The sample profile shows 55,000 to 85,000 clones; approximately 87% of them were found once. About 2.1% of the sample rests with the top ten. The sample was PBMCs. These receptors all stem from a woman aged 45-65 years with head and neck cancer.

This clone was picked up one time. The chain employs TRBV6-5 and TRBJ1-1; unclear D gene. Germline-derived CDR1 and CDR2 are MNHEY and SVGAGI. This CDR3 spans 11 amino acids. The germline V and J ends were trimmed by 7 bases and 2 bases, with 5 bases remaining between them. CDR3 in DNA: TGTGCCAGCACAAAAAACACTGAAGCTTTCTTT. As protein: CASTKNTEAFF.

The CDR3 region is CASSPAYTDTQYF. CDR3 in DNA: TGTGCCAGCAGCCCGGCGTACACAGATACGCAGTATTTT. V is TRBV5-6 and J is TRBJ2-3; D is unresolved. With 4 bases removed from V and 2 bases from J, the gap between germline ends came to 8 bases. Germline CDR1 is SGHDT and CDR2 is YYEEEE. This CDR3 comprises 13 residues.

The J gene is TRBJ1-2, the V gene TRBV6-5, with 7 bases fitting TRBD1. The length of the CDR3 is 14 residues. CDR1 is MNHEY, CDR2 SVGAGI, per germline. The trim removed 6 bases at V and 6 bases at J, leaving 10 bases unmatched. The CDR3 DNA reads TGTGCCAGCAGAAATACAGGGGTCAGCGATGGCTACACCTTC. Amino acid sequence: CASRNTGVSDGYTF.

V and J are TRBV12-5 and TRBJ1-2; D is unresolved. The CDR3 totals 11 residues. V lost 6 bases, J lost 4 bases, and 6 bases lay in between. Germline V lookup: CDR1 LGHNT, CDR2 FRNRAP. The CDR3 protein is CASGWGYGYTF. The CDR3 DNA reads as TGTGCTAGTGGATGGGGCTATGGCTACACCTTC.

CDR3 coding DNA: TGTGCCAGCATCAAACAGGGGGCAGGGGTAATGAACACTGAAGCTTTCTTT. This gives the protein CASIKQGAGVMNTEAFF. This rearrangement joins TRBV19 to TRBJ1-1, with 9 bases matching TRBD1. J was trimmed by 0 bases and V by 9 bases; bases with no gene match: 14. CDR1 is LNHDA and CDR2 is SQIVND in the germline V gene (reference sequence). The CDR3 runs 17 residues.

This chain connects TRBV25-1 to TRBJ2-3; unclear D gene. Trimming stripped 1 base from V and 0 bases from J, with 14 bases between. This CDR3 comprises 17 residues. Germline CDR1 is MGHDK and CDR2 is SYGVNS. As DNA, the CDR3 is TGTGCCAGCAGTGAATCCGGCCTGCCTGGTAGCACAGATACGCAGTATTTT. Protein: CASSESGLPGSTDTQYF.

The chain carries TRBV18 and TRBJ1-6; 7 bases line up with TRBD1. The CDR3 runs to 17 residues. With 4 bases clipped from V and 8 bases from J, the junction kept 14 bases outside the gene matches. Germline CDR1 and CDR2: KGHSH and LQKENI. The CDR3 is CASSRSGQAAGYSPLHF. CDR3 nucleotide sequence: TGTGCCAGCTCACGGTCAGGACAGGCCGCGGGATATTCACCCCTCCACTTT.

This rearrangement joins TRBV23-1 to TRBJ2-7, with TRBD2 matching over 9 bases. TRBV23-1 qualifies as an ORF whose function is uncertain. The CDR3 is 18 amino acids. The V gene end was trimmed by 4 bases and the J gene end by 0 bases; junction bases not matched to a gene: 13. CDR3 in amino acids: CASSPGSGGLLTSYEQYF. CDR3 sequence (DNA): TGCGCCAGCAGTCCAGGTAGCGGGGGCCTCCTAACCTCCTACGAGCAGTACTTC.

V is TRBV7-6 and J is TRBJ1-5; tentatively, D is TRBD1 (5 bases). Between the trimmed V and J ends, which lost 1 base and 6 bases, there was a span of 16 bases. The germline V gene encodes CDR1 SGHVS and CDR2 FNYEAQ. This CDR3 is 16 amino acids long. In DNA, the CDR3 is TGTGCCAGCAGCTTAGTCCCGGGAGGGGCGCGTCAGCCCCAGCATTTT. It codes for CASSLVPGGARQPQHF.

This clone was seen once. The chain carries TRBV7-8 and TRBJ2-7, with D hard to call. Trimming took off 1 base at V and 7 bases at J, with 11 bases between the two ends. The germline CDR1 and CDR2 sequences are SGHVS and FQNEAQ. CDR3 length: 13 amino acids. CDR3 sequence (DNA): TGTGCCAGCAGCTTAGACCGGGCACTAGAGCAGTACTTC. Encoded protein: CASSLDRALEQYF. Using reference TRBV7-8 and TRBJ2-7 for the parts outside the CDR3, the full variable domain is GAGVSQSPRYKVAKRGQDVALRCDPISGHVSLFWYQQALGQGPEFLTYFQNEAQLDKSGLPSDRFFAERPEGSVSTLKIQRTQQEDSAVYLCASSLDRALEQYFGPGTRLTVT.

The chain recombines TRBV30 with TRBJ1-6; D is undetermined. The CDR3 covers 15 residues. Germline values: CDR1 GTSNPN, CDR2 SVGIG (reference sequence). CDR3 loop: CATLDGGSYNSPLHF. The CDR3 DNA is TGTGCTACTTTGGACGGAGGCTCCTATAATTCACCCCTCCACTTT.

The V call is TRBV19, the J call TRBJ2-1; D may be TRBD1 (5 bases). Trimming took off 5 bases at V and 7 bases at J, with 9 bases between the two ends. The germline V gene has CDR1 LNHDA and CDR2 SQIVND (reference sequence). CDR3 size: 12 residues. In nucleotides, the CDR3 is TGTGCCAGTAGTTCTGACAGTAATGAGCAGTTCTTC. This gives the protein CASSSDSNEQFF. The full variable domain, rest sourced from reference TRBV19 and TRBJ2-1, is DGGITQSPKYLFRKEGQNVTLSCEQNLNHDAMYWYRQDPGQGLRLIYYSQIVNDFQKGDIAEGYSVSREKKESFPLTVTSAQKNPTAFYLCASSSDSNEQFFGPGTRLTVL.

The J gene is TRBJ2-1, the V gene TRBV12-3 or TRBV12-4; D is undetermined. The CDR3 runs to 13 residues. The V end was cut by 5 bases, the J end by 5 bases, with 10 bases between. CDR3 DNA: TGTGCCAGCAGTCCCTTTAGGGACAATGAGCAGTTCTTC. Translated: CASSPFRDNEQFF.

V gene TRBV5-5 combines with J gene TRBJ1-6; the D gene is possibly TRBD1 (5 bases). V was shortened by 0 bases and J by 7 bases, with 11 bases between the two germline ends. The length of the CDR3 is 15 residues. Germline CDR1 is SGHKS and CDR2 is YYEKEE (reference sequence). CDR3 sequence: CASSLAGADNSPLHF. DNA of the CDR3: TGTGCCAGCAGCTTGGCTGGGGCTGACAATTCACCCCTCCACTTT.

The CDR3 protein is CASSPVIRSHYGYTF. The CDR3 region has the DNA TGTGCCAGCAGCCCGGTAATAAGGTCTCACTATGGCTACACCTTC. The V call is TRBV28, the J call TRBJ1-2, with D unclear. CDR1 MDHEN and CDR2 SYDVKM come from the germline V gene. V was shortened by 6 bases and J by 3 bases, with 17 bases between the two germline ends. CDR3 length equals 15 residues.

This clone appeared once. The chain carries TRBV4-3 and TRBJ2-7, with 9 bases fitting TRBD2. From germline, CDR1 is LGHNA and CDR2 YSLEER. The CDR3 length is 15 residues. The ends lost 1 base at V and 2 bases at J; junction bases unmatched: 3. The CDR3: CASSQGRGGPYEQYF. CDR3 nucleotides: TGCGCCAGCAGCCAAGGGCGGGGGGGGCCCTACGAGCAGTACTTC.

CDR3 protein: CASSSQKGKETQYF. Here the CDR3 DNA reads TGTGCCAGCAGTTCGCAGAAGGGGAAAGAGACCCAGTACTTC. The chain uses TRBV5-4 and TRBJ2-5; D might be TRBD1 (5 bases). Germline V gene lookup returns CDR1 SGHNT and CDR2 YYREEE (reference sequence). The CDR3 contains 14 residues. The V and J ends lost 5 bases and 3 bases respectively, with 14 bases between them.

The chain uses TRBV27 and TRBJ1-1, with TRBD1 as a possible D gene (5 bases). Germline values: CDR1 MNHEY, CDR2 SMNVEV (reference sequence). The CDR3 length is 16 residues. Trimming removed 5 bases at V and 3 bases at J, with 19 bases between. In DNA form, the CDR3 reads TGTGCCAGCAGTCCCTCAACGGGGGAGACGGACACTGAAGCTTTCTTT. This codes for CASSPSTGETDTEAFF.

J is TRBJ2-1 and V is TRBV18; TRBD2 is a possible D gene (5 bases). V lost 2 bases and J 4 bases, leaving 12 bases between the germline ends. Looked up from germline, CDR1 is KGHSH and CDR2 is LQKENI. CDR3 length equals 15 residues. DNA for the CDR3: TGTGCCAGCTCACCAAGGGATCGGGATTACAATGAGCAGTTCTTC. Encoded protein: CASSPRDRDYNEQFF. The variable domain in full, with the rest retrieved from reference TRBV18 and TRBJ2-1, is NAGVMQNPRHLVRRRGQEARLRCSPMKGHSHVYWYRQLPEEGLKFMVYLQKENIIDESGMPKERFSAEFPKEGPSILRIQQVVRGDSAAYFCASSPRDRDYNEQFFGPGTRLTVL.

The chain recombines TRBV11-2 with TRBJ2-1; D not resolved. V lost 3 bases to trimming and J lost 8 bases, with 8 bases between them. Germline values: CDR1 SGHAT, CDR2 FQNNGV. This CDR3 spans 12 amino acids. The CDR3: CASSFNDYEQFF. The CDR3 coding sequence is TGTGCCAGCAGCTTCAACGACTATGAGCAGTTCTTC.

V gene TRBV4-1 combines with J gene TRBJ1-6, with a tentative D call TRBD1 (5 bases). Trimming pared 2 bases from V and 10 bases from J, leaving 12 bases between. This CDR3 region has 14 residues. The germline V gene encodes CDR1 MGHRA and CDR2 YSYEKL. The CDR3 spells CASSQPGGGSPLHF. CDR3 coding DNA: TGCGCCAGCAGCCAACCTGGGGGGGGGTCACCCCTCCACTTT.

This clone was detected only once. CDR3 region: CASSQGSGGAKVYEQFF. The CDR3 region has the DNA TGTGCCAGCAGCCAGGGTAGCGGGGGGGCCAAGGTTTATGAGCAGTTCTTC. The rearrangement links TRBV4-2 to TRBJ2-1; 11 bases match TRBD2. This CDR3 spans 17 amino acids. V shed 3 bases, J shed 8 bases, and the junction held 12 bases outside the gene matches. Looked up from germline, CDR1 is LGHNA and CDR2 is YNFKEQ.

This chain uses TRBV18 with TRBJ2-1; 10 bases are a match to TRBD2. This CDR3 is 17 amino acids long. Trimming cost V 1 base and J 0 bases; bases outside gene matches: 3. Germline V CDR1 and CDR2: KGHSH, LQKENI. The CDR3 spells CASSPLAGGLSYNEQFF. For the CDR3, the DNA is TGTGCCAGCTCACCACTAGCGGGGGGACTCTCCTACAATGAGCAGTTCTTC.

The V and J genes are TRBV5-1 and TRBJ1-6; D is ambiguous. Germline CDR1 SGHRS, CDR2 YFSETQ. The CDR3 contains 12 residues. The V and J ends lost 5 bases and 6 bases respectively, with 6 bases between them. The CDR3 coding sequence is TGCGCCAGCAGGGGAAGTAATTCACCCCTCCACTTT. This sequence encodes CASRGSNSPLHF.

This clone appeared a single time. This sequence joins TRBV6-5 and TRBJ1-2; D ambiguous. With 10 bases removed from V and 7 bases from J, the gap between germline ends came to 22 bases. This CDR3 has 14 residues. Per germline, CDR1 MNHEY and CDR2 SVGAGI. The CDR3 region has the DNA TGTGCCACCCTAGGTAGGTTGGCGTCGGCTGGCTACACCTTC. Its translation: CATLGRLASAGYTF.

The J gene is TRBJ1-2, the V gene TRBV7-3; no clear D gene. This CDR3 region has 13 residues. The V and J ends lost 0 bases and 4 bases respectively, with 6 bases between them. Germline V gene lookup returns CDR1 SGHTA and CDR2 FQGTGA. The CDR3 DNA reads TGTGCCAGCAGCTTAACGAATGGCTATGGCTACACCTTC. Translating it yields CASSLTNGYGYTF.

This clone appeared a single time. The V gene is TRBV27, the J gene TRBJ2-1; 8 nucleotides line up with TRBD2. Germline V gene data show CDR1 as MNHEY and CDR2 as SMNVEV (reference sequence). This CDR3 region has 17 residues. V shed 4 bases and J 5 bases; nucleotides not matched to a gene: 13. CDR3 region: CASSSTPGTRGHNEQFF. The CDR3 DNA sequence: TGTGCCAGCAGTTCCACTCCCGGGACTAGGGGCCACAATGAGCAGTTCTTC.